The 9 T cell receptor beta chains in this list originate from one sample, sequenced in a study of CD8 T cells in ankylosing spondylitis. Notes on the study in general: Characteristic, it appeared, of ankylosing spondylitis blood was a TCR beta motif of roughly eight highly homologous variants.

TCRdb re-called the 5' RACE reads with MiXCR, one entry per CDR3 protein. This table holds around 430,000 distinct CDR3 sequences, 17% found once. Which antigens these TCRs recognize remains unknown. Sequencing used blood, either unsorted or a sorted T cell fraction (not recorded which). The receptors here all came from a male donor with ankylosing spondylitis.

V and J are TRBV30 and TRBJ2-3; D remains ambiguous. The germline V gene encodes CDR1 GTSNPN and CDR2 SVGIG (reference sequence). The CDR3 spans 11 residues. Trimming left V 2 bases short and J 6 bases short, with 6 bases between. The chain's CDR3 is CAWSSRDTQYF. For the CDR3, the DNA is TGTGCCTGGAGTTCGCGGGATACGCAGTATTTT.

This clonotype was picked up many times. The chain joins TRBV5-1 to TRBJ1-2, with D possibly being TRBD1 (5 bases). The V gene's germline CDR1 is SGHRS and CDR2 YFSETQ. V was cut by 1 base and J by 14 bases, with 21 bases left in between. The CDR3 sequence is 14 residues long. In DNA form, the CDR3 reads TGCGCCAGCAGCTTGACCGCCGGGACCCGGCTGGAGACCTTC. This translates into CASSLTAGTRLETF. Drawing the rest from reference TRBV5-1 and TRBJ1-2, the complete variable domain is KAGVTQTPRYLIKTRGQQVTLSCSPISGHRSVSWYQQTPGQGLQFLFEYFSETQRNKGNFPGRFSGRQFSNSRSEMNVSTLELGDSALYLCASSLTAGTRLETFGSGTRLTVV.

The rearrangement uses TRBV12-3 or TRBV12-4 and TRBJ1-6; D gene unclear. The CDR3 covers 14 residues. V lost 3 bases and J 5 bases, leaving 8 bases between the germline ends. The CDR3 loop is CASSFGQNNSPLHF. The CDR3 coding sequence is TGTGCCAGCAGTTTTGGGCAGAATAATTCACCCCTCCACTTT.

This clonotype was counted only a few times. The CDR3 loop reads CASSFRNSPLHF. DNA for the CDR3: TGTGCCAGCAGTTTCCGCAATTCACCCCTCCACTTT. The rearrangement links TRBV28 to TRBJ1-6; D gene unclear. CDR1 and CDR2 (germline): MDHEN, SYDVKM. Trimming removed 3 bases from V and 7 bases from J, with 4 bases in between. The CDR3 covers 12 residues.

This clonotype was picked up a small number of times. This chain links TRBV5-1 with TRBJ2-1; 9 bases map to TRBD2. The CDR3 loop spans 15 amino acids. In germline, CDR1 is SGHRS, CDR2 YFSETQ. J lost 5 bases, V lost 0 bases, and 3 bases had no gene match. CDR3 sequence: CASSLVAGGDNEQFF. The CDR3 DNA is TGCGCCAGCAGCTTGGTGGCGGGGGGGGACAATGAGCAGTTCTTC. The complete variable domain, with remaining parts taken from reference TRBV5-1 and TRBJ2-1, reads KAGVTQTPRYLIKTRGQQVTLSCSPISGHRSVSWYQQTPGQGLQFLFEYFSETQRNKGNFPGRFSGRQFSNSRSEMNVSTLELGDSALYLCASSLVAGGDNEQFFGPGTRLTVL.

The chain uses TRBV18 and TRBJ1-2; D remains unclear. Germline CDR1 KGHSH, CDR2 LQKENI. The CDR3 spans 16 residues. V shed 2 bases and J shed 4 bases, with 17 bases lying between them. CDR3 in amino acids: CASSPEGGGVSYGYTF. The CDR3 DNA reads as TGTGCCAGCTCACCAGAGGGCGGCGGGGTGAGCTATGGCTACACCTTC.

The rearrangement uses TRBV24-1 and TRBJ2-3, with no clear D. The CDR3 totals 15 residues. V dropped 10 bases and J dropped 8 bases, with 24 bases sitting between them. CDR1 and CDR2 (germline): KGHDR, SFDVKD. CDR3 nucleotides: TGTGCCACTGCGCCGGGTTACGGAACGCTTGGTACGCAGTATTTT. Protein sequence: CATAPGYGTLGTQYF.

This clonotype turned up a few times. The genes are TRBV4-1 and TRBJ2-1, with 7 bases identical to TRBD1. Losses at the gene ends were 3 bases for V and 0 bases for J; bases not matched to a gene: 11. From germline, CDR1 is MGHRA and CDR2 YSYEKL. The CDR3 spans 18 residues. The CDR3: CASSQPDRARSSYNEQFF. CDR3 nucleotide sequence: TGCGCCAGCAGCCAGCCCGACAGGGCGCGCAGCTCCTACAATGAGCAGTTCTTC.

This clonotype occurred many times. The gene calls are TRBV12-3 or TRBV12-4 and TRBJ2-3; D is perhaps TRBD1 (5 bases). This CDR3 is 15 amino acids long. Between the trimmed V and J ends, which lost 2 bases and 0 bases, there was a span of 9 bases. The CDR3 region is CASSLRGSSTDTQYF. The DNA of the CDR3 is TGTGCCAGCAGTTTAAGGGGATCTAGCACAGATACGCAGTATTTT.